This T cell receptor (beta chain) was captured in a study of tumour-infiltrating T cells in Burkitt lymphoma. General study points: Several public clonotypes were shared across many Burkitt lymphoma patients.

A note on this clone: What it recognizes is unknown.

The repertoire was sequenced with immunoSEQ multiplex PCR; TCRdb's copy has only in-frame clones and lacks some. The repertoire includes 500 to 650 clones, 79% of them detected once, and roughly 20% sits in the top ten. This sequence originates from a human donor with Burkitt lymphoma. The specimen was tumor tissue.

CDR3: CASSFGRGGAYNEQFF. The DNA for the CDR3 is TGTGCCAGCAGCTTTGGGAGGGGGGGGGCCTACAATGAGCAGTTCTTC. J is TRBJ2-1 and V is TRBV7-9; D perhaps matches TRBD2 (7 bases). V lost 3 bases and J lost 2, with 14 bases in between. Looked up from germline, CDR1 is SEHNR and CDR2 is FQNEAQ (reference sequence). The CDR3 is made up of 16 amino acids.